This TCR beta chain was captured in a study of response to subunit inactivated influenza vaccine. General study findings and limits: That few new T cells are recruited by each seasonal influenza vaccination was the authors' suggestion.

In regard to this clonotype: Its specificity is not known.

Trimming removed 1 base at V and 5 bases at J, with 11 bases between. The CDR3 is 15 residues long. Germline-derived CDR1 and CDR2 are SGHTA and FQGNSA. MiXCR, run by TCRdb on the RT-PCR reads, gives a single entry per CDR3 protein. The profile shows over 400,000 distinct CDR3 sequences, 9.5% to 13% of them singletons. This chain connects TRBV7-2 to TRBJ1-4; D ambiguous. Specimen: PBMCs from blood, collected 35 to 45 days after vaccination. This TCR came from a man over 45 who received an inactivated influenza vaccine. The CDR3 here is CASSLVSAGNEKLFF. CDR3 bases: TGTGCCAGCAGCTTAGTAAGCGCGGGAAATGAAAAACTGTTTTTT.